The clone carrying this TCR beta chain turned up a few times. This sample is drawn from a study of blood T cells in healthy people across ages. CDR3 length: 14 residues. V was clipped by 7 bases and J by 7 bases; unmatched bases: 8. Germline CDR1 reads MNHEY; CDR2 reads SVGAGI. A second PCR of about 7 to 12 cycles used a sample-barcoded 5' primer and a J-beta primer mix. One entry per CDR3 protein, called by TCRdb with MiXCR from the 5' RACE reads. The sample lists just under 900,000 distinct CDR3 sequences, 29% seen once, with roughly 17% in the top ten. The clonotype was recovered from a woman of 80 years or more in good health. The chain uses TRBV6-5 and TRBJ2-2; 8 bases agree with TRBD1. The specimen was blood. CDR3 protein: CASKNRGYGGELFF. CDR3 sequence (DNA): TGTGCCAGCAAAAACAGGGGGTATGGCGGGGAGCTGTTTTTT.